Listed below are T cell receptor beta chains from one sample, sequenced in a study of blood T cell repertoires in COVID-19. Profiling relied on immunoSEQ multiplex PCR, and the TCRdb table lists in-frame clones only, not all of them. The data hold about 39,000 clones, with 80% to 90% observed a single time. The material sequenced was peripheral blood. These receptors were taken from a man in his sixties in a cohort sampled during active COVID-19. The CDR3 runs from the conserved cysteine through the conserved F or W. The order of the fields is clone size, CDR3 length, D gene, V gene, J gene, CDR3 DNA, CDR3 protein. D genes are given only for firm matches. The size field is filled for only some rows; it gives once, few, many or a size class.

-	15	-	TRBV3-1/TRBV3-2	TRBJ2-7	TGTGCCAGCAGCCAATTTAGAGGGCAGGTGTGCGAGCAGTACTTC	CASSQFRGQVCEQYF
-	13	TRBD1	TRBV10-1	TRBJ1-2	TGCGCCAGCAGTAGGACAGGGCGGTATGGCTACACCTTC	CASSRTGRYGYTF
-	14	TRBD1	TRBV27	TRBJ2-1	TGTGCCAGCAGTTTCAACCTACAGGGGGCAGAGCAGTTCTTC	CASSFNLQGAEQFF
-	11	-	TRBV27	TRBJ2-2	TGTGCCAGCAGTTTGTATGGGGAGCTGTTTTTT	CASSLYGELFF
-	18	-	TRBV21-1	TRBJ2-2	TGTGCCAGCAGCGCCTCTGAGGGGGGGGGCAGGCCCACCGGGGAGCTGTTTTTT	CASSASEGGGRPTGELFF
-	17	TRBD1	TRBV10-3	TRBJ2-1	TGTGCCATCAGTGAGTCGAGTTGGGACAGCTCCTACAATGAGCAGTTCTTC	CAISESSWDSSYNEQFF
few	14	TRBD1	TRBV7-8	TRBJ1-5	TGTGCCAGCAGCCCCGGGACAGGGAATCAGCCCCAGCATTTT	CASSPGTGNQPQHF
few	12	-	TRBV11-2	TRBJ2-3	TGTGCCAGCAGCGTGAACGGGGTTACGCAGTATTTT	CASSVNGVTQYF
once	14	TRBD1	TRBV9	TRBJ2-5	TGTGCCAGCAGCGGGACAGGGGCCCGAGAGACCCAGTACTTC	CASSGTGARETQYF
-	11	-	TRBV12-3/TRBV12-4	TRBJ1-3	TGTGCCAGCAGTTCAGGAAACACCATATATTTT	CASSSGNTIYF
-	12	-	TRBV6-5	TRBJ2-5	TGTGCCAGCAGACACAGGCTAGAGACCCAGTACTTC	CASRHRLETQYF
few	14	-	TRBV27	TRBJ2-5	TGTGCCAGCAGTTTATCCACAGTAAGGAAGACCCAGTACTTC	CASSLSTVRKTQYF
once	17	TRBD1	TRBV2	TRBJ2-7	TGTGCCAGCAGTGAAGGGCCGCCGGGACAGGGTTTCTACGAGCAGTACTTC	CASSEGPPGQGFYEQYF
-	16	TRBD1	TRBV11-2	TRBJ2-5	TGTGCCAGCAGCTCGGGAGCAGGGGGCCTGGGAGAGACCCAGTACTTC	CASSSGAGGLGETQYF
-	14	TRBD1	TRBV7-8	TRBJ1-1	TGTGCCAGCAGTCGCTGGACAGGGGCCAGTGAAGCTTTCTTT	CASSRWTGASEAFF
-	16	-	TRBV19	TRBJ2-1	TGTGCCAGTAGGAACTCAGCGGGTTCCAGGTCGAATGAGCAGTTCTTC	CASRNSAGSRSNEQFF
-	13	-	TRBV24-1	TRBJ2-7	TGTGCCACCAGTGACAACAACAGATACGAGCAGTACTTC	CATSDNNRYEQYF
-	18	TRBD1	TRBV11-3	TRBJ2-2	TGTGCCAGCAGCTCCACCAACAGGGGGCTGTCGGGGACCGGGGAGCTGTTTTTT	CASSSTNRGLSGTGELFF
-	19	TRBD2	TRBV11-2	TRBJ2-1	TGTGCCAGCAGCTTAGTTCGGACTAGCGGGAGGTCCAAGTACAATGAGCAGTTCTTC	CASSLVRTSGRSKYNEQFF
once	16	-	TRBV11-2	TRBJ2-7	TGTGCCAGCAGCAGTCTCAATAGCGGTTTAGTCTACGAGCAGTACTTC	CASSSLNSGLVYEQYF
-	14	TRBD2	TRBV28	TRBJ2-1	TGTGCCAGCAGAGGCACTAGCGGGACCAATGAGCAGTTCTTC	CASRGTSGTNEQFF
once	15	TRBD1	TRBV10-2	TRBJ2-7	TGCGCCAGCAGTCGGGACAGGGTAAGCTCCTACGAGCAGTACTTC	CASSRDRVSSYEQYF
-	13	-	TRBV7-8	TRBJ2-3	TGTGCCAGCAGCTTACGGGACACAGATACGCAGTATTTT	CASSLRDTDTQYF
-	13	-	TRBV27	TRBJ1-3	TGTGCCAGCAGTATGACAGCTGGAAACACCATATATTTT	CASSMTAGNTIYF
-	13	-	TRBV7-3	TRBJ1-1	TGTGCCAGCAGCACAACAAGGAACACTGAAGCTTTCTTT	CASSTTRNTEAFF
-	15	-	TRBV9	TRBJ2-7	TGTGCCAGCAGCGTAGAGGGAGCGGCTTCCTACGAGCAGTACTTC	CASSVEGAASYEQYF
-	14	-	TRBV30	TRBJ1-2	TGTGCCTGGAGTTCCGACCTGGGCCCCTATGGCTACACCTTC	CAWSSDLGPYGYTF
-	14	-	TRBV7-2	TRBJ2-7	TGTGCCAGCAGCTACTACCCGGGGGTGGCTGAGCAGTACTTC	CASSYYPGVAEQYF